The rows below give T cell receptor beta chains drawn from one sample of a study of T cell responses to AZD1222 COVID-19 vaccine. The protocol was immunoSEQ multiplex PCR, while the TCRdb copy is restricted to in-frame clones and leaves out a portion. The table has 100,000 to 150,000 clones, 87% seen once. This material consisted of peripheral blood, taken on day 0 of AZD1222 vaccination. Receptors originate from an adult in good health. Each CDR3 is given with its conserved first and last residue. A D gene is named only where the DNA matches it firmly. Size is stated for part of the rows, as once, few or many counts, or as a class when the clone is expanded.

TRBJ1-5 | . | 13 | TRBV29-1 | . | CSVEVAVNQPQHF | TGCAGCGTTGAGGTGGCGGTCAATCAGCCCCAGCATTTT
TRBJ2-3 | . | 11 | TRBV2 | . | CASSTRQAQYF | TGTGCCAGCAGTACCCGACAAGCGCAGTATTTT
TRBJ2-3 | once | 12 | TRBV27 | TRBD2 | CASSRGGVAQYF | TGTGCCAGCAGCCGGGGAGGGGTCGCGCAGTATTTT
TRBJ2-7 | . | 14 | TRBV2 | TRBD1 | CASTETGTSYEQYF | TGTGCCAGCACCGAGACAGGGACGTCCTACGAGCAGTACTTC
TRBJ2-7 | . | 13 | TRBV4-3 | . | CASSQDSWAEQYF | TGCGCCAGCAGCCAAGATTCATGGGCCGAGCAGTACTTC
TRBJ2-1 | . | 15 | TRBV27 | TRBD2 | CASSRGLATNNEQFF | TGTGCCAGCAGCCGAGGACTAGCGACGAACAATGAGCAGTTCTTC
TRBJ2-7 | . | 11 | TRBV3-1/TRBV3-2 | . | CASSQDTLQYF | TGTGCCAGCAGCCAAGATACTTTGCAGTACTTC
TRBJ1-4 | . | 15 | TRBV30 | . | CAWMGLAPTNEKLFF | TGTGCCTGGATGGGTCTAGCCCCAACTAATGAAAAACTGTTTTTT
TRBJ1-1 | . | 13 | TRBV24-1 | . | CATSDMLGTKAFF | TGTGCCACCAGTGATATGTTGGGGACAAAAGCTTTCTTT
TRBJ1-3 | few | 10 | TRBV12-3/TRBV12-4 | . | CASSLSTIYF | TGTGCCAGCAGTTTAAGCACCATATATTTT
TRBJ1-2 | . | 14 | TRBV28 | . | CASSLGSGNYGYTF | TGTGCCAGCAGTCTAGGTTCGGGTAACTATGGCTACACCTTC
TRBJ1-6 | . | 15 | TRBV7-2 | . | CASSEYDSYNSPLHF | TGTGCCAGCAGCGAATACGACAGCTATAATTCACCCCTCCACTTT
TRBJ1-2 | . | 12 | TRBV24-1 | . | CATSDLVAGYTF | TGTGCCACCAGTGATTTGGTCGCAGGCTACACCTTC
TRBJ1-2 | . | 15 | TRBV27 | . | CASSPQVESAYGYTF | TGTGCCAGCTCCCCTCAGGTCGAATCTGCCTATGGCTACACCTTC
TRBJ1-5 | . | 15 | TRBV3-1/TRBV3-2 | . | CASSQELAPAQPQHF | TGTGCCAGCAGCCAAGAATTGGCGCCTGCTCAGCCCCAGCATTTT
TRBJ1-5 | . | 16 | TRBV18 | TRBD1 | CASSQYRTGGNQPQHF | TGTGCCAGCTCACAATATAGAACAGGGGGTAATCAGCCCCAGCATTTT
TRBJ1-2 | . | 14 | TRBV7-9 | TRBD1 | CASSTGTGSNGYTF | TGTGCCAGCAGTACCGGGACAGGGAGTAATGGCTACACCTTC
TRBJ2-7 | . | 14 | TRBV2 | TRBD1 | CAWTYRGAAYEQYF | TGTGCCTGGACTTACAGGGGCGCGGCCTACGAGCAGTACTTC
TRBJ1-1 | . | 14 | TRBV29-1 | . | CSVLDSSWNTEAFF | TGCAGCGTCCTTGACAGTTCCTGGAACACTGAAGCTTTCTTT
TRBJ1-5 | . | 17 | TRBV7-6 | . | CASSLAGAEDSNQPQHF | TGTGCCAGCAGCTTAGCGGGGGCAGAAGATAGCAATCAGCCCCAGCATTTT
TRBJ1-2 | once | 14 | TRBV28 | . | CASSYADSLYGYTF | TGTGCCAGCAGCTACGCGGACAGCCTCTATGGCTACACCTTC
TRBJ1-3 | . | 15 | TRBV5-1 | . | CASSRGDSSGNTIYF | TGCGCCAGCAGCAGGGGTGATAGCTCTGGAAACACCATATATTTT
TRBJ1-1 | few | 14 | TRBV7-2 | TRBD1 | CASSLDRGLTEAFF | TGTGCCAGCAGCTTAGACAGGGGGTTAACTGAAGCTTTCTTT
TRBJ2-1 | . | 11 | TRBV20-1 | . | CSARVNNEQFF | TGCAGTGCTAGAGTAAACAATGAGCAGTTCTTC
TRBJ1-4 | . | 14 | TRBV5-1 | . | CASSLGVSDEKLFF | TGCGCCAGCAGCTTGGGGGTCAGTGATGAAAAACTGTTTTTT
TRBJ1-6 | few | 16 | TRBV5-1 | TRBD1 | CASSPQGGEGDSPLHF | TGCGCCAGCAGCCCCCAGGGGGGGGAAGGGGATTCACCCCTCCACTTT
TRBJ2-3 | . | 12 | TRBV4-3 | . | CASSQDKDTQYF | TGCGCCAGCAGCCAAGATAAAGATACGCAGTATTTT
TRBJ2-7 | . | 14 | TRBV5-1 | . | CASSFGGLSYEQYF | TGCGCCAGCAGCTTCGGGGGACTCTCCTACGAGCAGTACTTC
TRBJ2-5 | few | 15 | TRBV28 | . | CASRPTGPEQETQYF | TGTGCCAGCAGACCCACAGGTCCAGAGCAAGAGACCCAGTACTTC
TRBJ1-1 | . | 13 | TRBV28 | . | CATRQSMNTEAFF | TGTGCCACAAGACAGAGTATGAACACTGAAGCTTTCTTT
TRBJ1-4 | . | 15 | TRBV6-2/TRBV6-3 | . | CASSRSGASPEKLFF | TGTGCCAGCAGTCGTTCCGGGGCGTCGCCTGAAAAACTGTTTTTT
TRBJ2-7 | . | 15 | TRBV19 | TRBD2 | CATSLVGGSSYEQYF | TGTGCCACCTCGCTAGTCGGCGGGAGCTCCTACGAGCAGTACTTC
TRBJ2-7 | once | 13 | TRBV4-2 | . | CASSLGLGSEQYF | TGTGCCAGCAGCCTGGGGCTAGGATCCGAGCAGTACTTC
TRBJ1-4 | few | 14 | TRBV5-1 | . | CASSVGMAGEKLFF | TGCGCCAGCAGCGTGGGTATGGCAGGAGAAAAACTGTTTTTT
TRBJ2-3 | . | 14 | TRBV5-6 | . | CASSLALGADTQYF | TGTGCCAGCAGCTTGGCCCTGGGGGCCGATACGCAGTATTTT
TRBJ2-7 | . | 13 | TRBV13 | . | CASSLINYYEQYF | TGTGCCAGCAGCTTAATAAATTACTACGAGCAGTACTTC
TRBJ1-6 | . | 14 | TRBV5-1 | TRBD1 | CASSSGQGGSPLHF | TGCGCCAGCAGCTCCGGACAGGGTGGTTCACCCCTCCACTTT
TRBJ1-5 | . | 13 | TRBV19 | . | CASSIFPEQPQHF | TGTGCCAGTAGTATCTTCCCAGAACAGCCCCAGCATTTT
TRBJ1-2 | . | 16 | TRBV27 | TRBD1 | CASSSSQGARYYGYTF | TGTGCCAGCAGTTCTTCACAGGGGGCGCGGTACTATGGCTACACCTTC
TRBJ2-7 | . | 14 | TRBV30 | . | CAWSVGRGQTQQYF | TGTGCCTGGAGTGTAGGGCGGGGCCAAACCCAGCAGTACTTC
TRBJ1-6 | . | 13 | TRBV6-5 | . | CASTSRQGSPLHF | TGTGCCAGTACGTCGCGCCAGGGTTCACCCCTCCACTTT
TRBJ2-4 | once | 15 | TRBV4-3 | TRBD2 | CASSQDHVGEGIQYF | TGCGCCAGCAGCCAAGATCATGTAGGGGAGGGCATTCAGTACTTC
TRBJ1-2 | . | 11 | TRBV28 | . | CASGASYGYTF | TGTGCCAGCGGAGCCTCCTATGGCTACACCTTC
TRBJ1-2 | . | 14 | TRBV5-4 | TRBD1 | CASSLYQGVGGYTF | TGTGCCAGCAGCTTGTATCAGGGGGTGGGAGGCTACACCTTC
TRBJ1-5 | once | 13 | TRBV3-1/TRBV3-2 | . | CASSQDRGQPQHF | TGTGCCAGCAGCCAAGATCGGGGTCAGCCCCAGCATTTT
TRBJ2-1 | few | 15 | TRBV6-2/TRBV6-3 | . | CASSYRLSSYNEQFF | TGTGCCAGCAGTTATCGTCTGAGCTCCTACAATGAGCAGTTCTTC
TRBJ2-2 | . | 14 | TRBV5-1 | . | CASISGPNTGELFF | TGCGCCAGCATCTCCGGCCCGAACACCGGGGAGCTGTTTTTT
TRBJ2-6 | . | 17 | TRBV19 | TRBD1 | CASSIRTGGPGANVLTF | TGTGCCAGTAGTATTCGGACAGGGGGCCCTGGGGCCAACGTCCTGACTTTC
TRBJ2-6 | . | 17 | TRBV21-1 | . | CASSAPGQGGGANVLTF | TGTGCCAGCAGCGCCCCCGGGCAGGGCGGTGGGGCCAACGTCCTGACTTTC
TRBJ2-7 | . | 15 | TRBV6-5 | TRBD2 | CASMIAGGPYYEQYF | TGTGCCAGCATGATAGCGGGGGGACCGTACTACGAGCAGTACTTC
TRBJ1-5 | . | 12 | TRBV29-1 | . | CSVEDGNQPQHF | TGCAGCGTTGAAGATGGGAATCAGCCCCAGCATTTT
TRBJ1-1 | . | 13 | TRBV6-5 | . | CASRTGQPTEAFF | TGTGCCAGCAGAACCGGACAGCCTACTGAAGCTTTCTTT
TRBJ2-3 | . | 16 | TRBV3-1/TRBV3-2 | . | CASSQDPGGGTDTQYF | TGTGCCAGCAGCCAAGATCCGGGGGGCGGGACAGATACGCAGTATTTT
TRBJ1-6 | . | 15 | TRBV2 | . | CASSEGPSGNSPLHF | TGTGCCAGCAGTGAAGGACCTTCCGGGAATTCACCCCTCCACTTT
TRBJ2-5 | . | 17 | TRBV4-2 | TRBD2 | CASSHPGGLAGVETQYF | TGTGCCAGCAGCCATCCCGGGGGACTAGCGGGGGTAGAGACCCAGTACTTC
TRBJ2-1 | . | 13 | TRBV19 | TRBD1 | CASSIGTGNEQFF | TGTGCCAGTAGTATAGGGACAGGGAATGAGCAGTTCTTC
TRBJ1-6 | . | 14 | TRBV28 | TRBD1 | CASTLGQGSSPLHF | TGTGCCAGCACCCTGGGACAGGGGAGTTCACCCCTCCACTTT
TRBJ1-4 | . | 13 | TRBV29-1 | . | CSVRVGWVGRMFF | TGCAGCGTTCGGGTCGGTTGGGTCGGAAGGATGTTTTTT
TRBJ1-1 | . | 12 | TRBV19 | . | CASSAGRAEAFF | TGTGCCAGTAGTGCAGGGAGGGCTGAAGCTTTCTTT
TRBJ1-2 | . | 16 | TRBV6-5 | TRBD1 | CASSYGGTGSVGGYTF | TGTGCCAGCAGTTATGGGGGGACAGGGAGTGTCGGTGGCTACACCTTC